The TCR beta chain under discussion was sequenced for a study of Tregs in tolerant kidney transplant recipients. Method: immunoSEQ multiplex PCR; TCRdb's copy keeps in-frame clones and lacks some. The table has some 80,000 clones, 98% seen once. CDR1 SGHRS and CDR2 YFSETQ come from the germline V gene. The CDR3 extends over 13 amino acids. V was pared by 3 bases and J by 6 bases, with 9 bases between. CD4+CD25+CD127- Tregs, CD4+CD25- non-Tregs, CD4 and CD8 cells were sorted. The chain uses TRBV5-1 and TRBJ2-2; a possible D gene is TRBD2 (5 bases). The material was CD4+ T cells from blood, obtained before the transplant. This receptor was identified in a human donor who received a combined kidney and bone marrow transplant. In DNA form, the CDR3 reads TGCGCCAGCAGCTGGGAGCTTCCCGGGGAGCTGTTTTTT. Translated: CASSWELPGELFF. Together with reference TRBV5-1 and TRBJ2-2, the CDR3 gives the full variable domain: KAGVTQTPRYLIKTRGQQVTLSCSPISGHRSVSWYQQTPGQGLQFLFEYFSETQRNKGNFPGRFSGRQFSNSRSEMNVSTLELGDSALYLCASSWELPGELFFGEGSRLTVL.